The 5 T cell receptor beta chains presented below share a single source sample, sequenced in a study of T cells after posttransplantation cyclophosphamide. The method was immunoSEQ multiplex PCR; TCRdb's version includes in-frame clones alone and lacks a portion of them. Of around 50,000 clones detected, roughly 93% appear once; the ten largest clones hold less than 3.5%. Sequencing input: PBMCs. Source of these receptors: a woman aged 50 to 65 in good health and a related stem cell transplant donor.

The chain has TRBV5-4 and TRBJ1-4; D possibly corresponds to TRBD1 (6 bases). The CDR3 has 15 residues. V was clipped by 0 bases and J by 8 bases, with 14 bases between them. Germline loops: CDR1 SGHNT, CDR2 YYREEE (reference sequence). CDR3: CASSLEQGFPEKLFF. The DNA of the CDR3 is TGTGCCAGCAGCTTGGAACAGGGATTTCCGGAAAAACTGTTTTTT.

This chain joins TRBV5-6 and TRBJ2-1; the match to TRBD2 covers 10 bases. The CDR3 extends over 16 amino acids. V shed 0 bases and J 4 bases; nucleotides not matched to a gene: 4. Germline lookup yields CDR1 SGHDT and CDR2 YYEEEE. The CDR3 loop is CASSLVEAGGYNEQFF. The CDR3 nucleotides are TGTGCCAGCAGCTTGGTGGAAGCGGGAGGGTACAATGAGCAGTTCTTC.

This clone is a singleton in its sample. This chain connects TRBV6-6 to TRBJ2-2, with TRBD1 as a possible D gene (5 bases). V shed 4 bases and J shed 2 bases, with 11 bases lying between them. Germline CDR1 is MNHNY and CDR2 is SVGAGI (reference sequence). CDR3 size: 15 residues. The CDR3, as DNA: TGTGCCAGCAGTTCCATAGGACAAAACACCGGGGAGCTGTTTTTT. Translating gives CASSSIGQNTGELFF.

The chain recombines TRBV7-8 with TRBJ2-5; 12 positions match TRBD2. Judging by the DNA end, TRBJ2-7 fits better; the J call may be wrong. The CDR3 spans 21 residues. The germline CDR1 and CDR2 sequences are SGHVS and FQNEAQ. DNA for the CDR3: TGTGCCAGCAGCTTAAAGCCCCGAGGTGATTTTGCGACTAGCGGGGGCTACGAGCAGTACTTC. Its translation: CASSLKPRGDFATSGGYEQYF.

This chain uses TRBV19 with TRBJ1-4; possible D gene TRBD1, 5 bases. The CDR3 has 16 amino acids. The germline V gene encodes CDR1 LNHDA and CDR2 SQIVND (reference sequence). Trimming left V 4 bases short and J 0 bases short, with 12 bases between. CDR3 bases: TGTGCCAGTAGTAGGGGACTGTCGGCAACTAATGAAAAACTGTTTTTT. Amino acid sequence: CASSRGLSATNEKLFF.